This record concerns one T cell receptor beta chain sequence. What it recognizes is unknown. Germline trimming cut 11 bases from V and 0 bases from J; bases unmatched to any gene: 7. CDR1 MNHNY and CDR2 SVGAGI come from the germline V gene (reference sequence). The CDR3 runs to 15 residues. Clones were sequenced by immunoSEQ multiplex PCR, and TCRdb holds only the in-frame ones, with some missing. The table records 100,000 to 150,000 clones, around 96% of them present only once. The data derive from a study of cytomegalovirus exposure and HLA in healthy donors. Study observations and caveats: It was 150 to 200 TCR beta chains that were listed as cytomegalovirus-associated.

This clonotype was obtained from a young man in good health and CMV-seronegative. The V and J genes are TRBV6-6 and TRBJ2-1; TRBD1 matches 10 bases. The sequenced material came from PBMCs. The CDR3 here is CALGTGAFSYNEQFF. The CDR3 DNA reads as TGTGCCCTCGGGACAGGGGCCTTCTCCTACAATGAGCAGTTCTTC.